This passage covers 7 T cell receptor beta chains from one sample sequenced in a study of T cells in Graves' hyperthyroidism and ophthalmopathy. Amplification yielded TCR beta CDR3 regions, with RNA transcripts as the source. HTBI primers drove first-round RT-PCR of the TCR CDR3. TCRdb called the multiplex PCR reads again in MiXCR, with one record for every CDR3 protein. The repertoire holds roughly 420,000 distinct CDR3 sequences, with 15% to 18% as singletons. The sample consisted of blood. These receptors were obtained from a woman aged 18-29 years with Graves' hyperthyroidism.

This clonotype was counted at least ten times. The genes are TRBV28 and TRBJ2-7, with D possibly TRBD2 on 6 matching bases. V lost 9 bases and J lost 6, with 18 bases in between. CDR1 and CDR2 (germline): MDHEN, SYDVKM. The CDR3 is 13 amino acids. CDR3 in DNA: TGTGCCAGTCACTGGCAGGGTAGCGGCGAGCAGTACTTC. Translated: CASHWQGSGEQYF.

J is TRBJ1-5 and V is TRBV30; D is unresolved. V was shortened by 3 bases and J by 1 base, with 7 bases between the two germline ends. Germline values: CDR1 GTSNPN, CDR2 SVGIG (reference sequence). The CDR3 covers 13 residues. Here the CDR3 reads CAWSVKSNQPQHF. As DNA, the CDR3 is TGTGCCTGGAGCGTTAAGAGCAATCAGCCCCAGCATTTT.

This clonotype was observed at least ten times. V and J are TRBV20-1 and TRBJ2-7, with 10 positions matching TRBD2. V shed 0 bases, J shed 3 bases, and the junction held 8 bases outside the gene matches. The CDR3 spans 16 residues. Germline assignment: CDR1 DFQATT and CDR2 SNEGSKA (reference sequence). In nucleotides, the CDR3 is TGCAGTGCTAGAGACCTAGCGGGAGCACTACGCTACGAGCAGTACTTC. The encoded protein is CSARDLAGALRYEQYF.

Of note for this clonotype: A much larger clone is a single base away; this may be a read error. In this CDR3 the conserved last residue, phenylalanine or tryptophan, is missing, so a read error is likely. J is TRBJ1-1 and V is TRBV19; D might be TRBD1 (6 bases). CDR3 size: 18 residues. V dropped 6 bases and J dropped 0 bases, with 23 bases sitting between them. Per the germline V gene, CDR1 is LNHDA and CDR2 is SQIVND (reference sequence). DNA for the CDR3: TGTGCCAGTAGAATTGGGGGCCTCGTTGGTTTGGTGAACACTGAAGCTTTCGTT. This encodes CASRIGGLVGLVNTEAFV.

This clonotype has ten or more counts. The chain joins TRBV7-9 to TRBJ2-5; D may be TRBD1 or TRBD2 (5 bases each). The CDR3 is 14 residues long. V shed 1 base and J shed 7 bases, with 13 bases lying between them. CDR1 and CDR2 from the germline V gene are SEHNR and FQNEAQ (reference sequence). In DNA form, the CDR3 reads TGTGCCAGCAGCTTAGGTCAAGGTGGGGGGACCCAGTACTTC. It is translated as CASSLGQGGGTQYF.

DNA of the CDR3: TGTGCCAGCAGTTTTGTAGTCTCGGCTGAAAAACTGTTTTTT. Residues: CASSFVVSAEKLFF. The rearrangement links TRBV27 to TRBJ1-4; no clear D. V dropped 3 bases and J dropped 7 bases, with 12 bases sitting between them. CDR3 size: 14 residues. Germline CDR1 reads MNHEY; CDR2 reads SMNVEV (reference sequence).

This clonotype has ten or more counts. This sequence joins TRBV28 and TRBJ2-2; no clear D gene. The CDR3 runs 12 residues. CDR1 and CDR2 from the germline V gene are MDHEN and SYDVKM. V was trimmed by 8 bases and J by 8 bases, leaving 12 bases between them. CDR3 amino acids: CASFEGLGELFF. CDR3 in DNA: TGTGCCAGCTTTGAAGGGTTAGGGGAGCTGTTTTTT.